This TCR beta chain is from a study of response to subunit inactivated influenza vaccine. A single record per CDR3 protein comes from TCRdb applying MiXCR to the RT-PCR reads. The sample carries around 540,000 distinct CDR3 sequences, about 11% recorded once. The CDR3 totals 14 residues. Trimming removed 3 bases at V and 2 bases at J, with 11 bases between. Germline V gene lookup returns CDR1 DFQATT and CDR2 SNEGSKA (reference sequence). Study-level findings and limits: T cells newly recruited by each seasonal influenza vaccination are few, the authors suggested.

This clonotype was recorded many times. Its antigen remains unknown. The clonotype originates from a man aged 50-59 years who received an inactivated influenza vaccine. The sample here was PBMCs from blood, taken on the day of vaccination. This chain joins TRBV20-1 and TRBJ2-1; D ambiguous. CDR3 sequence reads: CSASGTEAYNEQFF. DNA for the CDR3: TGCAGTGCTAGTGGCACGGAAGCCTACAATGAGCAGTTCTTC.